This TCR beta chain was captured by sequencing in a study of T cell repertoires in cytomegalovirus infection. Background on the study: Evidence of both CMV infection and a matching HLA type came from public TCR beta signatures. Study-level findings and limits: Summed public TCR beta family frequency identified CMV carriers bearing the relevant HLA. HLA-C-restricted CMV-specific TCR beta clonotypes were dominant in the ex vivo response.

On this clonotype: Its antigen is unidentified.

Each CDR3 protein is one row after TCRdb ran MiXCR on the reads. This sample carries around 530,000 distinct CDR3 sequences, approximately 15% of them seen once, and the ten largest clones take 20% to 30%. The CDR3 totals 15 residues. CDR1 LNHDA and CDR2 SQIVND come from the germline V gene (reference sequence). Trimming removed 7 bases from V and 0 bases from J; junction bases left unmatched: 8. Specimen: CD8+ T cells from PBMCs. The TCR comes from a human donor in good health (CMV status not recorded). Some clones in this sample may be carry-over from other donors' samples. The chain is built from TRBV19 and TRBJ1-1; 7 nucleotides align to TRBD1. As DNA, the CDR3 is TGTGCCAGTACCTTACAGGGGTCGATGAACACTGAAGCTTTCTTT. Its protein is CASTLQGSMNTEAFF.